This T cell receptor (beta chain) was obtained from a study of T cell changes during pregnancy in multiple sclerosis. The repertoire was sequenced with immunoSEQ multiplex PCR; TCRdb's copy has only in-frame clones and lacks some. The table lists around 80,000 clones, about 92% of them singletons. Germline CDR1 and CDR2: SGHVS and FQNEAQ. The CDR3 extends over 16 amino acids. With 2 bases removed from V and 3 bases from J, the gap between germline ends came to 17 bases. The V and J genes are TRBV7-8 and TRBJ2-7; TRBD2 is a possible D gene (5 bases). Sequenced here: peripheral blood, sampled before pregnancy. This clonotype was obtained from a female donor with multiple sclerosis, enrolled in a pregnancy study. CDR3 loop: CASSLTRESRGYEQYF. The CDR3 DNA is TGTGCCAGCAGCTTAACCAGAGAGAGTCGGGGCTACGAGCAGTACTTC.